A selection of T cell receptor beta chains follows, all from one sample in a study of post-analysis software for immune sequencing data. From the PCR reads, TCRdb called clonotypes with MiXCR, one entry per CDR3 protein. The sample contains about 770,000 distinct CDR3 sequences, around 45% of which appear only once. Input material: blood. The receptors stem from a girl aged 10 to 17 with multiple sclerosis. The CDR3 runs from the conserved cysteine through the conserved F or W. D genes are given only for firm matches. Clone sizes are given selectively: once, few, many, or a class where the clone is expanded.

v_gene	d_gene	abundance	j_gene	CDR3aa	CDR3nt
TRBV20-1	TRBD2	few	TRBJ2-7	CSATERERSYEQYF	TGCAGTGCTACTGAGCGGGAGCGCTCCTACGAGCAGTACTTC
TRBV29-1	TRBD1	NA	TRBJ1-1	CSVERGQGGSDTEAFF	TGCAGCGTTGAAAGGGGGCAAGGGGGGTCGGACACTGAAGCTTTCTTT
TRBV12-3/TRBV12-4	NA	NA	TRBJ1-1	CASNTEGVGTEAFF	TGTGCCAGCAATACCGAGGGGGTTGGCACTGAAGCTTTCTTT
TRBV20-1	TRBD2	NA	TRBJ2-3	CSLTRLASDTQYF	TGCAGCCTAACCCGACTAGCGTCAGATACGCAGTATTTT
TRBV7-8	NA	few	TRBJ2-1	CASSFSSAANEQFF	TGTGCCAGCAGCTTCTCATCGGCGGCCAATGAGCAGTTCTTC
TRBV7-2	NA	NA	TRBJ2-7	CASSLEVGAGEYEQYF	TGTGCCAGCAGCTTAGAAGTGGGGGCAGGAGAATACGAGCAGTACTTC
TRBV25-1	TRBD1	NA	TRBJ2-5	CASSDPTGDRWEQYF	TGTGCCAGCAGTGACCCTACAGGGGACCGCTGGGAGCAGTACTTC
TRBV27	NA	NA	TRBJ1-2	CASRADTSYTF	TGTGCCAGCAGGGCAGATACTAGCTACACCTTC
TRBV28	NA	NA	TRBJ1-2	CASSTTGRVGYTF	TGTGCCAGCAGTACCACGGGGCGAGTCGGCTACACCTTC
TRBV7-2	NA	few	TRBJ2-7	CASSPEQYF	TGTGCCAGCAGCCCCGAGCAGTACTTC
TRBV3-1	TRBD2	NA	TRBJ2-1	CASSHHGTSGYNEQFF	TGTGCCAGCAGCCACCACGGAACTAGCGGCTACAATGAGCAGTTCTTC
TRBV5-1	TRBD2	NA	TRBJ2-7	CASSLEGLVDEQYF	TGCGCCAGCAGCTTGGAGGGACTAGTCGACGAGCAGTACTTC
TRBV29-1	NA	few	TRBJ2-7	CSVGDGYEQYF	TGCAGCGTTGGGGATGGCTACGAGCAGTACTTC
TRBV6-5	TRBD1	NA	TRBJ2-5	CASGRLATGAQETQYF	TGTGCCAGCGGACGACTCGCCACAGGGGCCCAAGAGACCCAGTACTTC
TRBV6-6	NA	NA	TRBJ1-6	CASGAGNNSPLHF	TGTGCCAGCGGAGCAGGGAATAATTCACCCCTCCACTTT
TRBV4-1	NA	NA	TRBJ2-1	CASSPHRDEQFF	TGCGCCAGCAGCCCCCATCGAGATGAGCAGTTCTTC
TRBV5-1	TRBD2	few	TRBJ2-1	CASSLGTSGTSYNEQFF	TGCGCCAGCAGCTTGGGGACTAGCGGTACCTCCTACAATGAGCAGTTCTTC
TRBV5-6	NA	few	TRBJ2-7	CASQNRVYEQYF	TGTGCCAGCCAAAACAGGGTGTACGAGCAGTACTTC
TRBV12-3/TRBV12-4	NA	NA	TRBJ2-1	CASRPQGKGYNEQFF	TGTGCCAGCAGACCACAGGGAAAGGGCTACAATGAGCAGTTCTTC
TRBV30	TRBD2	NA	TRBJ2-1	CAWGGGRYGQFF	TGTGCCTGGGGCGGGGGGCGGTACGGGCAGTTCTTC
TRBV7-2	NA	NA	TRBJ2-1	CASGRVVAGLSEQFF	TGTGCCAGCGGCAGGGTGGTTGCGGGACTGTCGGAGCAGTTCTTC
TRBV15	NA	NA	TRBJ2-7	CATSRDPRDSTYEQYF	TGTGCCACCAGCAGAGATCCGCGGGACAGTACCTACGAGCAGTACTTC
TRBV12-3/TRBV12-4	TRBD1	many	TRBJ2-5	CASSLDRAQETQYF	TGTGCCAGCAGCTTGGACAGGGCTCAAGAGACCCAGTACTTC
TRBV20-1	NA	once	TRBJ2-1	CSARAGAVFSYNEQFF	TGCAGTGCTAGAGCGGGAGCGGTATTCTCCTACAATGAGCAGTTCTTC
TRBV7-9	NA	NA	TRBJ2-1	CASSLVSADEQFF	TGTGCCAGCAGCTTAGTGTCAGCCGATGAGCAGTTCTTC
TRBV28	NA	once	TRBJ2-3	CASSLWGNTQYF	TGTGCCAGCAGCCTCTGGGGCAATACGCAGTATTTT
TRBV29-1	TRBD1	NA	TRBJ1-1	CSASGGFREAFF	TGCAGCGCCTCAGGGGGGTTCCGCGAAGCTTTCTTT
TRBV9	NA	NA	TRBJ2-3	CASSVDQSTQYF	TGTGCCAGCAGCGTAGACCAGAGTACGCAGTATTTT
TRBV6-4	NA	few	TRBJ2-5	CASSDAWEQETQYF	TGTGCCAGCAGTGACGCGTGGGAGCAAGAGACCCAGTACTTC
TRBV29-1	NA	NA	TRBJ2-1	CSVVRDTTSYNEQFF	TGCAGCGTTGTGAGGGATACTACCTCCTACAATGAGCAGTTCTTC
TRBV13	NA	NA	TRBJ2-1	CASSPPFSRQFF	TGTGCCAGCAGCCCGCCCTTCTCTCGGCAGTTCTTC
TRBV28	TRBD2	few	TRBJ2-7	CASSRTAGLAHEQYF	TGTGCCAGCAGTCGGACAGCCGGACTAGCACACGAGCAGTACTTC
TRBV7-8	NA	NA	TRBJ2-7	CASSLPSARKTMGVGEQYF	TGTGCCAGCAGCTTACCATCAGCGCGCAAAACTATGGGCGTCGGGGAGCAGTACTTC
TRBV20-1	NA	few	TRBJ2-7	CSAAVPGLTYEQYF	TGCAGTGCCGCTGTCCCGGGTCTTACCTACGAGCAGTACTTC
TRBV20-1	TRBD2	many	TRBJ2-7	CSARGEAGAPYEQYF	TGCAGTGCTAGGGGAGAGGCGGGAGCCCCCTACGAGCAGTACTTC
TRBV6-5	NA	NA	TRBJ1-1	CASSDLPGRRTEAFF	TGTGCCAGCAGTGACCTCCCAGGGAGAAGAACTGAAGCTTTCTTT
TRBV9	TRBD2	few	TRBJ2-1	CASSVAGGSNNEQFF	TGTGCCAGCAGCGTAGCGGGCGGGAGCAACAATGAGCAGTTCTTC
TRBV3-1	NA	few	TRBJ1-4	CASSHWDGLGEKLFF	TGTGCCAGCAGCCACTGGGACGGGCTAGGAGAAAAACTGTTTTTT
TRBV3-1	NA	NA	TRBJ1-5	CASSQGGAGQPQHF	TGTGCCAGCAGCCAAGGGGGCGCGGGTCAGCCCCAGCATTTT
TRBV6-6	NA	NA	TRBJ1-2	CASSYGDGYGYTF	TGTGCCAGCAGTTACGGGGACGGTTACGGCTACACCTTC
TRBV24-1	NA	NA	TRBJ2-1	CATSDRDKTPNEQFF	TGTGCCACCAGTGATCGGGACAAGACTCCCAATGAGCAGTTCTTC
TRBV11-2	TRBD2	once	TRBJ2-5	CASSSLAGGVQETQYF	TGTGCCAGCAGCTCATTAGCGGGAGGTGTCCAAGAGACCCAGTACTTC
TRBV10-3	TRBD1	NA	TRBJ1-1	CAISESAGGFTEAFF	TGTGCCATCAGTGAGTCAGCAGGGGGCTTCACTGAAGCTTTCTTT
TRBV7-2	NA	few	TRBJ2-3	CASSSIGAPDTQYF	TGTGCCAGCAGCTCAATTGGGGCCCCAGATACGCAGTATTTT
TRBV20-1	NA	NA	TRBJ2-4	CSARLHTKNIQYF	TGCAGTGCTAGACTGCATACCAAAAACATTCAGTACTTC
TRBV5-6	TRBD2	NA	TRBJ2-1	CASSSWTSGRGNEQFF	TGTGCCAGCAGCTCCTGGACTAGCGGGAGGGGGAATGAGCAGTTCTTC
TRBV28	TRBD2	few	TRBJ2-4	CASSGGRAGSIQYF	TGTGCCAGCAGTGGCGGGAGGGCCGGTAGCATTCAGTACTTC
TRBV28	NA	NA	TRBJ2-5	CASSLGTHQETQYF	TGTGCCAGCAGCCTAGGGACCCACCAAGAGACCCAGTACTTC
TRBV7-2	NA	many	TRBJ1-6	CASSLVRDSPLHF	TGTGCCAGCAGCTTAGTTAGGGATTCACCCCTCCACTTT
TRBV4-1	TRBD1	NA	TRBJ2-3	CASSQEGTGGGTDTQYF	TGCGCCAGCAGCCAAGAAGGGACAGGGGGCGGTACAGATACGCAGTATTTT
TRBV7-9	NA	few	TRBJ2-1	CASSSPLWYNEQFF	TGTGCCAGCAGCTCCCCACTTTGGTACAATGAGCAGTTCTTC
TRBV15	NA	NA	TRBJ1-6	CATSRDGESSPLHF	TGTGCCACCAGCAGAGATGGAGAGAGTTCACCCCTCCACTTT
TRBV20-1	TRBD1	NA	TRBJ2-3	CSVWDRLDTQYF	TGCAGTGTCTGGGACAGGTTGGATACGCAGTATTTT
TRBV12-3/TRBV12-4	TRBD1	NA	TRBJ2-4	CASSLGTGVNIQYF	TGTGCCAGCAGTCTAGGGACAGGGGTGAACATTCAGTACTTC
TRBV21-1	NA	NA	TRBJ2-5	CASSNSEREETQYF	TGTGCCAGCAGCAATTCGGAGCGGGAAGAGACCCAGTACTTC
TRBV9	TRBD1	NA	TRBJ1-4	CASSVEGGRINEKLFF	TGTGCCAGCAGCGTAGAAGGGGGCCGGATTAATGAAAAACTGTTTTTT